This T cell receptor beta chain was captured by sequencing in a study of blood T cell repertoires in COVID-19. Assay: immunoSEQ multiplex PCR; the TCRdb copy retains only in-frame clones and omits some. The sample records 70,000 to 90,000 clones, around 90% being singletons. This CDR3 region has 16 residues. Germline CDR1 and CDR2: MNHEY and SMNVEV (reference sequence). Trimming took off 3 bases at V and 0 bases at J, with 13 bases between the two ends. Material: peripheral blood. This sequence joins TRBV27 and TRBJ2-3, with D tentatively TRBD2 (6 bases). This clonotype was obtained from a human donor in a cohort sampled during active COVID-19. CDR3 in amino acids: CASSFVQGGSTDTQYF. DNA for the CDR3: TGTGCCAGCAGTTTCGTGCAGGGAGGTAGCACAGATACGCAGTATTTT.